This is a list of T cell receptor beta chains from one sample in a study of post-analysis software for immune sequencing data. TCRdb re-derived calls from the PCR reads in MiXCR, one entry per CDR3 protein. The sample includes 450,000 or so distinct CDR3 sequences, roughly 45% of them seen just once. Sample: blood. The origin of the receptors is a girl between 5 and 17 years old with multiple sclerosis. Each CDR3 is given with its conserved first and last residue. A D gene is named only where the DNA matches it firmly. The size of a clone is reported for some rows only, either as once, few or many, or as a class for expanded clones.

few	NA	TRBV29-1	TRBJ2-5	TGCAGCGTTGAAAAGGGGGAGACCCAGTACTTC	CSVEKGETQYF
NA	NA	TRBV9	TRBJ1-2	TGTGCCAGCAGCGTAGAGGGCTCCTATTATGGCTACACCTTC	CASSVEGSYYGYTF
few	NA	TRBV27	TRBJ2-5	TGTGCCAGCAGTCCTTACTTGGGACCGTACCAAGAGACCCAGTACTTC	CASSPYLGPYQETQYF
NA	NA	TRBV20-1	TRBJ2-7	TGCAGTGCTAGAGATTTCGGTATAGCGGAGGGCTACGAGCAGTACTTC	CSARDFGIAEGYEQYF
NA	NA	TRBV30	TRBJ1-5	TGTGCCTGGACGGACGGGAATCAGCCCCAGCATTTT	CAWTDGNQPQHF
few	TRBD1	TRBV6-1	TRBJ1-2	TGTGCCAGCAGTGAGCGGGACAGTATTAAGAGGAACTATGGCTACACCTTC	CASSERDSIKRNYGYTF
NA	NA	TRBV7-8	TRBJ1-4	TGTGCCAGCAGCTCCCGCCTCCAGGGATATAATGAAAAACTGTTTTTT	CASSSRLQGYNEKLFF
NA	NA	TRBV12-3/TRBV12-4	TRBJ2-5	TGTGCCAGCAAACAGGACGAGACCCAGTACTTC	CASKQDETQYF
NA	TRBD2	TRBV20-1	TRBJ2-1	TGCAGTGCTAGAGATCGGCTAGCGGGAGTTGGTGAGCAGTTCTTC	CSARDRLAGVGEQFF
NA	TRBD2	TRBV20-1	TRBJ2-7	TGCAGTGCTAGACCCCTAGCGGGGACCTCCTACGAGCAGTACTTC	CSARPLAGTSYEQYF
few	TRBD2	TRBV6-6	TRBJ2-7	TGTGCCAGCACCAGTATCGGGACTAGCTCTAACGAGCAGTACTTC	CASTSIGTSSNEQYF
NA	TRBD2	TRBV6-2/TRBV6-3	TRBJ2-5	TGTGCCAGCAGGACTAGCGGGAGTAAGGAGACCCAGTACTTC	CASRTSGSKETQYF
NA	NA	TRBV5-1	TRBJ2-2	TGCGCCAGCAGCTTGCGGGATAACGTTCGAGCCGGGGAGCTGTTTTTT	CASSLRDNVRAGELFF
few	NA	TRBV9	TRBJ1-2	TGTGCCAGCAGCGAAAACGACGGGGGATATGGCTACACCTTC	CASSENDGGYGYTF
few	TRBD2	TRBV29-1	TRBJ2-5	TGCAGCGTTGAAGGGGGACTAAATGGTGAGACCCAGTACTTC	CSVEGGLNGETQYF
NA	NA	TRBV6-5	TRBJ2-7	TGTGCCAGCAGTCGAAACGGGGGAACCTACGAGCAGTACTTC	CASSRNGGTYEQYF
NA	NA	TRBV10-3	TRBJ2-1	TGTGCCATCAGTGAGGGGGGGCCAAATGAGCAGTTCTTC	CAISEGGPNEQFF
NA	TRBD1	TRBV24-1	TRBJ2-1	TGTGCCACCAGTGTAATAATCGGAGAGGGGGCTCGGGCCTACAATGAGCAGTTCTTC	CATSVIIGEGARAYNEQFF
few	NA	TRBV7-2	TRBJ1-5	TGTGCCAGCAGCAAAGGTTACAGGGAGGGCCAGCCCCAGCATTTT	CASSKGYREGQPQHF
NA	TRBD2	TRBV20-1	TRBJ2-5	TGCAGTGCTAAGCGGGAGGCTCAAGAGACCCAGTACTTC	CSAKREAQETQYF
few	NA	TRBV29-1	TRBJ2-5	TGCAGCGTTGATTTCGTGAACCCAAGGAATTACCAAGAGACCCAGTACTTC	CSVDFVNPRNYQETQYF
NA	TRBD2	TRBV10-3	TRBJ2-7	TGTGCCATCAGTGAGCTGTCTAGCGGGATGGTAAGCCCCTACGAGCAGTACTTC	CAISELSSGMVSPYEQYF
few	NA	TRBV5-1	TRBJ1-1	TGCGCCAGCAGTGCATCATCGGCCGCTGAAGCTTTCTTT	CASSASSAAEAFF
few	TRBD1	TRBV14	TRBJ2-7	TGTGCCAGCAGCCCTACGGGACAGGGGCTCTACGAGCAGTACTTC	CASSPTGQGLYEQYF
NA	NA	TRBV5-1	TRBJ1-1	TGCGCCAGCAGCTCCCCCCCCTACTACGAAGCTTTCTTT	CASSSPPYYEAFF
few	NA	TRBV4-1	TRBJ2-7	TGCGCCAGCAGCCACGGACATCCTTCCTACGAGCAGTACTTC	CASSHGHPSYEQYF
once	TRBD1	TRBV29-1	TRBJ2-7	TGCAGCGTTGAAGGGACAGGGTCCGTCTACGAGCAGTACTTC	CSVEGTGSVYEQYF
NA	NA	TRBV24-1	TRBJ2-1	TGTGCCACCAGCGAGCAGGGAGGGTCTAAGGGGGACAATGAGCAGTTCTTC	CATSEQGGSKGDNEQFF
NA	TRBD2	TRBV6-1	TRBJ2-7	TGTGCCAGCAGTCAAACTAGCGGGATGTACGAGCGGTACTTC	CASSQTSGMYERYF
NA	NA	TRBV5-1	TRBJ2-1	TGCGCCAGCAGGGATACTAGCAATGAGCAGTTCTTC	CASRDTSNEQFF
NA	NA	TRBV9	TRBJ2-1	TGTGCCAGCAGCGGGGACCGGGCCAATGAGCAGTTCTTC	CASSGDRANEQFF
NA	TRBD1	TRBV18	TRBJ2-7	TGTGCCAGCTCACCACCGGGACAGGTCTCTACCGAGCAGTACTTC	CASSPPGQVSTEQYF
NA	TRBD1	TRBV27	TRBJ1-2	TGTGCCAGCAGTTTAGGGACAGGGTATTTGTTTGAGGGCTACACCTTC	CASSLGTGYLFEGYTF
NA	TRBD2	TRBV10-3	TRBJ2-7	TGTGCCATCAGTGGAGGACTAGCGGGAGGGTACGAGCAGTACTTC	CAISGGLAGGYEQYF
NA	NA	TRBV7-3	TRBJ2-5	TGTGCCAGCAGCTCCTATGCCGGGATCCAAGAGACCCAGTACTTC	CASSSYAGIQETQYF
NA	NA	TRBV2	TRBJ2-7	TGTGCCAGCAATGACATTGGAGACGTATCCTCCTACGAGCAGTACTTC	CASNDIGDVSSYEQYF
NA	TRBD2	TRBV11-2	TRBJ2-1	TGTACCAGCAGCTACAACTCCGGGACTAGCGGGAGTCGTAATGAGCAGTTCTTC	CTSSYNSGTSGSRNEQFF
many	NA	TRBV6-5	TRBJ2-3	TGTGCCAGCAGCCCGACAGCAGATACGCAGTATTTT	CASSPTADTQYF
once	NA	TRBV28	TRBJ1-2	TGTGCCAGCAGTTTACGGGTAGGCTCTGGCTACACCTTC	CASSLRVGSGYTF